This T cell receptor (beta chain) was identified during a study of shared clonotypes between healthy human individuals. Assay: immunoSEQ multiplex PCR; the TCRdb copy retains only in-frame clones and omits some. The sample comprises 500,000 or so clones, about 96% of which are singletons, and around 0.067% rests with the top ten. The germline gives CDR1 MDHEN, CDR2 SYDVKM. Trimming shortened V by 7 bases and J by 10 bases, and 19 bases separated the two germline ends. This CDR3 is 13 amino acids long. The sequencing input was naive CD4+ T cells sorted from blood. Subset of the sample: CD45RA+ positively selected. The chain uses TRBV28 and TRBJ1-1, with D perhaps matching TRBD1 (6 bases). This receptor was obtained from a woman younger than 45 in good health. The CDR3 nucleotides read TGTGCCAGCATGCCAGGGGAGTGGGTAGGAGCTTTCTTT. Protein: CASMPGEWVGAFF.